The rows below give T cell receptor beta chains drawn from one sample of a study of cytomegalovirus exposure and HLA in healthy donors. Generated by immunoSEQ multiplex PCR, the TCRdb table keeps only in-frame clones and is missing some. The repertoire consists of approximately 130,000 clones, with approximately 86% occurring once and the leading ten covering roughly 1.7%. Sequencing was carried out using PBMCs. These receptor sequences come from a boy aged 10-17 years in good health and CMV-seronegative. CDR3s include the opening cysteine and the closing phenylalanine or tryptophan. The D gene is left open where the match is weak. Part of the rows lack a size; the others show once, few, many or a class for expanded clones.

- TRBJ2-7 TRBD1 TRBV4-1 TGCGCCAGCAGCCAAGCGGAGGCAGGGGGTTTCTACGAGCAGTACTTC CASSQAEAGGFYEQYF
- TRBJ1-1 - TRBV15 TGTGCCACCAGCAGAGATGGGAGCGGAGTTATGAACACTGAAGCTTTCTTT CATSRDGSGVMNTEAFF
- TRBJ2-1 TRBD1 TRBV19 TGTGCCAGTAGTATAATGAGGACAGGGATCAATGAGCAGTTCTTC CASSIMRTGINEQFF
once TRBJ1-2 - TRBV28 TGTGCCAGCAGATCTCAGGGCTACAATAACTATGGCTACACCTTC CASRSQGYNNYGYTF
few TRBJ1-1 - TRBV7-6 TGTGCCAGCAGCTTATCACAGAACACTGAAGCTTTCTTT CASSLSQNTEAFF
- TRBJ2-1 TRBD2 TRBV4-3 TGCGCCAGCAGCCAAGATACTAGCGGGAGGGGAAATGAGCAGTTCTTC CASSQDTSGRGNEQFF
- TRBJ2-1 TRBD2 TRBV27 TGTGCCAGCAGTTCGGGACTAGCGGGGTCCTGGGAGCAGTTCTTC CASSSGLAGSWEQFF
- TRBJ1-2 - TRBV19 TGTGCCAGTAGTATAACTCCCACTCCCAGGGGAAACGGCTACACCTTC CASSITPTPRGNGYTF
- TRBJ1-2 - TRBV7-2 TGTGCCAGCAGCACCCGAATGGCGGAGCGCGGCTACACCTTC CASSTRMAERGYTF
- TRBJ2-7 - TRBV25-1 TGTGCCAGCAGTGAGTCCGGGAGACTCGACGAGCAGTACTTC CASSESGRLDEQYF
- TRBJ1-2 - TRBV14 TGTGCCAGCAGCCAAGAAAAAGCTCCTAACTATGGCTACACCTTC CASSQEKAPNYGYTF
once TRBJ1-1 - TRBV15 TGTGCCACCAGCAGAGCCTCGGGTCGGGACACTGAAGCTTTCTTT CATSRASGRDTEAFF
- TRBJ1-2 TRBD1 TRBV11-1 TGTGCCAGCAGCCCCCGGACAGGGTATGGCTACACCTTC CASSPRTGYGYTF
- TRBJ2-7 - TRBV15 TGTGCCACCAGCAGAGTAACGGGGTACGAGCAGTACTTC CATSRVTGYEQYF
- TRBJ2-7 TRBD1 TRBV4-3 TGCGCCAGCAGCCAAGGACAGGGTCCCTCCTACGAGCAGTACTTC CASSQGQGPSYEQYF
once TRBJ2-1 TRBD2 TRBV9 TGTGCCAGCAGCCCAACCGGGGGGGCAAATGAGCAGTTCTTC CASSPTGGANEQFF
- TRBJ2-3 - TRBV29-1 TGCAGCGTGGAAACGTTCTCTACGGATACGCAGTATTTT CSVETFSTDTQYF
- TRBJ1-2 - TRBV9 TGTGCCAGCAGTGCCCAGGTTGGGCCCGGTGGCTACACCTTC CASSAQVGPGGYTF
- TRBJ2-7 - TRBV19 TGTGCCACCCGCCCTGGCACCTCCTACGAGCAGTACTTC CATRPGTSYEQYF
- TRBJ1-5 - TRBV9 TGTGCCAGCAGCGTCGCGGGTGGCAATCAGCCCCAGCATTTT CASSVAGGNQPQHF
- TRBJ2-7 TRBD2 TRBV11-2 TGTGCCAGCAGCTCGCGACTAGCGGGGGGCCCCTGGGAGCAGTACTTC CASSSRLAGGPWEQYF
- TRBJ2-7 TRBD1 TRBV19 TGTGCCAGTAGTATAGGTGGACAGGGGAACGAGCAGTACTTC CASSIGGQGNEQYF
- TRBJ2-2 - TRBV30 TGTGCCTGGAGTTTAATGACAGGGCGGGGCACCGGGGAGCTGTTTTTT CAWSLMTGRGTGELFF
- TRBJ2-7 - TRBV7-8 TGTGCCAGCAGCTTAAGCACGTCCTCCTACGAGCAGTACTTC CASSLSTSSYEQYF
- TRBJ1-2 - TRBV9 TGTGCCAGCAGCCTGGGGGCAGAAAATCGAAACTATGGCTACACCTTC CASSLGAENRNYGYTF
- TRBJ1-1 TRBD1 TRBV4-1 TGCGCCATCTCGGACAGGCTGAACACTGAAGCTTTCTTT CAISDRLNTEAFF
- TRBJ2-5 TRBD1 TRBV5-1 TGCGCCAGCAGCAAGACAGGGTTCCAAGAGACCCAGTACTTC CASSKTGFQETQYF
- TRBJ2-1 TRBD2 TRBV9 TGTGCCAGCAGCCCAGGGACTAGCGGGTACAATGAGCAGTTCTTC CASSPGTSGYNEQFF
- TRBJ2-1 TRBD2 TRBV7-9 TGTGCCAGCAGCTTGCGGGAGGGACCCAATGAGCAGTTCTTC CASSLREGPNEQFF
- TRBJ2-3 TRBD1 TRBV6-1 TGTGCCAGCAGCCTGGGACAGGGTGGTGGAGATACGCAGTATTTT CASSLGQGGGDTQYF
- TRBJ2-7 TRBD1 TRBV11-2 TGTGCCAGCAATAGGGGGCCCTCCTACGAGCAGTACTTC CASNRGPSYEQYF
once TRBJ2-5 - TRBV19 TGTGCCAGTAGCACTATTCCGGGTGTGCAAGAGACCCAGTACTTC CASSTIPGVQETQYF
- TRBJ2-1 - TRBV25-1 TGTGCCAGCACCAATTCAAGGACTAAGGAATACAATGAGCAGTTCTTC CASTNSRTKEYNEQFF
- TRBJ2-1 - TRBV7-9 TGTGCCAGCAGCTTAGTTATTGGGGGCGATGAGCAGTTCTTC CASSLVIGGDEQFF
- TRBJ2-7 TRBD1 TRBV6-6 TGTGCCAGCAGTTCCCTTCCGGGACAGGACTACGAGCAGTACTTC CASSSLPGQDYEQYF
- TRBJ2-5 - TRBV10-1 TGCGCCAGCAGTGATCCGGGGTATCGTGAGACCCAGTACTTC CASSDPGYRETQYF
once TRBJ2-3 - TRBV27 TGTGCCAGCAGTCCCCAGTTGAGTGCAGGTAGCACAGATACGCAGTATTTT CASSPQLSAGSTDTQYF
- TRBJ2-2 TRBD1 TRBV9 TGTGCCAGCAGCGTAACCCCCAGGGGGTATACCGGGGAGCTGTTTTTT CASSVTPRGYTGELFF
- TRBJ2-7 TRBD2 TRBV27 TGTGCCAGCAGTCCCCTAGCGGGGGGTAGTTCCTACGAGCAGTACTTC CASSPLAGGSSYEQYF
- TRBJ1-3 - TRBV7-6 TGTGCCAGCAGCTTAGTGGCAGGGGAGCACTCTGGAAACACCATATATTTT CASSLVAGEHSGNTIYF
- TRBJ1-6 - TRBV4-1 TGCGCCAGCAGCCATCCCCCGGGCGAGGGCTATAATTCACCCCTCCACTTT CASSHPPGEGYNSPLHF
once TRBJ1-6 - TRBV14 TGTGCCAGCAGCCACCTCGGGCAGGGTAATTCACCCCTCCACTTT CASSHLGQGNSPLHF
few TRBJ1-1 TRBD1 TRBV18 TGTGCCAGCTCACACACGACAGGGGGAGACACTGAAGCTTTCTTT CASSHTTGGDTEAFF
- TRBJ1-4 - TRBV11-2 TGTGCCAGCAGCTCCACCCAGGGATTCGATGAAAAACTGTTTTTT CASSSTQGFDEKLFF
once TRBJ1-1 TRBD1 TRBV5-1 TGCGCCAGCAAGAGACAGGGCATAGGGAACACTGAAGCTTTCTTT CASKRQGIGNTEAFF
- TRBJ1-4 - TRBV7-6 TGTGCCAGCAGTTTTCGGAGCGGTGCAACTAATGAAAAACTGTTTTTT CASSFRSGATNEKLFF
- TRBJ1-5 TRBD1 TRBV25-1 TGTGCCAGCAGTGGACAGGGCCTCTCTGGAAATAGCAATCAGCCCCAGCATTTT CASSGQGLSGNSNQPQHF
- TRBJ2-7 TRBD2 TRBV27 TGTGCCAGCACTAGAAAGCCTAGCGGGAGTGTGTACGAGCAGTACTTC CASTRKPSGSVYEQYF